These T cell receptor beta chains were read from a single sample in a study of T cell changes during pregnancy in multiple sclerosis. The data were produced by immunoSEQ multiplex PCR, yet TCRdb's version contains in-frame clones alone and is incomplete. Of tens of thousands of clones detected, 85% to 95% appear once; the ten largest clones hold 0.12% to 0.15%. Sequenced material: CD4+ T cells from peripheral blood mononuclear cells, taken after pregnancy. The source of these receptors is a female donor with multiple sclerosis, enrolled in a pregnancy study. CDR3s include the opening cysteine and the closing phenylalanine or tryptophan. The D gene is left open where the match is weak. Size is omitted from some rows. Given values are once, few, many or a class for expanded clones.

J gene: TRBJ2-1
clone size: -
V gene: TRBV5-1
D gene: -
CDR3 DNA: TGCGCCAGCAGCTTGGGGGACACTACCTACAATGAGCAGTTCTTC
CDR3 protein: CASSLGDTTYNEQFF

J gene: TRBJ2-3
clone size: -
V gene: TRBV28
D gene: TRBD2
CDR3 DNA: TGTGCCAGCAGTTTTCCATCTTACGGGACTAGCGGGAGAAGCACAGATACGCAGTATTTT
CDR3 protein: CASSFPSYGTSGRSTDTQYF

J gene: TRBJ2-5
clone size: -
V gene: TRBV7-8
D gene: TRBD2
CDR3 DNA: TGTGCCAGCAGCTCCTCTTGGGAGTTAATCGGGGGAGGGCGTGGGGAGACCCAGTACTTC
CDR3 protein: CASSSSWELIGGGRGETQYF

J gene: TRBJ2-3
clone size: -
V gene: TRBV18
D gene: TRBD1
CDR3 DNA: TGTGCCAGCTCACCTCGACAGGGGGGCACAGATACGCAGTATTTT
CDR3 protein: CASSPRQGGTDTQYF

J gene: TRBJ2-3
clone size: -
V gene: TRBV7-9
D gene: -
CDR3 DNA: TGTGCCAGCAGCCTTGGAACGGGGGAACCACGGGCAGATACGCAGTATTTT
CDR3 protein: CASSLGTGEPRADTQYF

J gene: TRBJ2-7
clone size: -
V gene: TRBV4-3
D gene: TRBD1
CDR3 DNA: TGCGCCAGCAGCCAAGTGACCGGGACAGGGGGCAGGAACGAGCAGTACTTC
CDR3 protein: CASSQVTGTGGRNEQYF

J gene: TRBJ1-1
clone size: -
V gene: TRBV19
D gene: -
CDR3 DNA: TGTGCCAGTAGTATTACAGTGAACACTGAAGCTTTCTTT
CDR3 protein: CASSITVNTEAFF

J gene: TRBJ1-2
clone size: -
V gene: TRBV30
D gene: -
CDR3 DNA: TGTGCCTGGAGGCCCCTCGGGGGGAACTATGGCTACACCTTC
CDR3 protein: CAWRPLGGNYGYTF

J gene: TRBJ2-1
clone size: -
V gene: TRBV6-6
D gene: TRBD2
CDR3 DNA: TGTGCCAGCAGTTTGACTAGCGGGAGGGCCCGGAATGAGCAGTTCTTC
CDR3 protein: CASSLTSGRARNEQFF

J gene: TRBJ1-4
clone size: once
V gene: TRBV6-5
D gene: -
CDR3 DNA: TGTGCCAGCAGGGGGGGAAATGAAAAACTGTTTTTT
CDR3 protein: CASRGGNEKLFF

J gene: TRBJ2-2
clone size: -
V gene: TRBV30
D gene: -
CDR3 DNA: TGTGCCTGGAGTGTAGCGTGGAACACCGGGGAGCTGTTTTTT
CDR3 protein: CAWSVAWNTGELFF

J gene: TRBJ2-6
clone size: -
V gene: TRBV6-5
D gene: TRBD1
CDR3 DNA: TGTGCCAGCCGGGACAGGGTTTTTGGGGCCAACGTCCTGACTTTC
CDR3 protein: CASRDRVFGANVLTF

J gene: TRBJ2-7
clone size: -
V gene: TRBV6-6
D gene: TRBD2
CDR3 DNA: TGTGCCAGCAGTTACTCGAGAGGCGGGAGTTACGAGCAGTACTTC
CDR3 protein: CASSYSRGGSYEQYF

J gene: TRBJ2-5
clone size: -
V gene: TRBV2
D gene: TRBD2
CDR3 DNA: TGTGCCAGCAGTGAAACTAGCGGGGTACAAGAGACCCAGTACTTC
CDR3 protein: CASSETSGVQETQYF

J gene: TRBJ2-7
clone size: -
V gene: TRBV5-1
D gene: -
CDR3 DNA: TGCGCCAGCAGCTTACCGGGACAAGAATACGAGCAGTACTTC
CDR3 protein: CASSLPGQEYEQYF

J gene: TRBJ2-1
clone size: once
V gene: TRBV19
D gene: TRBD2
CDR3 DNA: TGTGCCAGTAGCTACTCGCCCCTAGCGGGAGCGCTCTACAATGAGCAGTTCTTC
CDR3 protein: CASSYSPLAGALYNEQFF

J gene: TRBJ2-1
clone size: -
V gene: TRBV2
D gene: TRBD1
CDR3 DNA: TGTGCCAGCAGTGAAATGTTAGGACAGGGACGTTACAATGAGCAGTTCTTC
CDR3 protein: CASSEMLGQGRYNEQFF

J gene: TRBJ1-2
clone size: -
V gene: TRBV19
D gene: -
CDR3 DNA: TGTGCCAGTAGTATAGGCGGCTTGGACTATGGCTACACCTTC
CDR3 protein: CASSIGGLDYGYTF

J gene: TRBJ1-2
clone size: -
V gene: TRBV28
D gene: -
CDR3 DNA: TGTGCCAGCAGCCAATTACAGGGCGACTCCTATGGCTACACCTTC
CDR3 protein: CASSQLQGDSYGYTF

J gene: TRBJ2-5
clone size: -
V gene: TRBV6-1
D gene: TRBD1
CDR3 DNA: TGTGCCAGCAGTGAAGCGATAGGCAGGGGGCGGGAGACCCAGTACTTC
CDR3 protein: CASSEAIGRGRETQYF

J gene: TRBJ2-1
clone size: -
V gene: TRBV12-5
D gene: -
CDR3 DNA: TGTGCTAGTGGTTTGGGATTAGATCCGTCGGTCGTCTTCTTC
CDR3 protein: CASGLGLDPSVVFF

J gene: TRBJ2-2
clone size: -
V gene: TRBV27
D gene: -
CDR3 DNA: TGTGCCAGCAGTACAGGGAGAACGAACACCGGGGAGCTGTTTTTT
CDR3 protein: CASSTGRTNTGELFF

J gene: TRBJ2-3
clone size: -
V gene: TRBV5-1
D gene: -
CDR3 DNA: TGCGCCAGCACCGTGAGGGGGTTTGAATCCACAGATACGCAGTATTTT
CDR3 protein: CASTVRGFESTDTQYF

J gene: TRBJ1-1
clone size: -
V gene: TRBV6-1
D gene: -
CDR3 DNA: TGTGCCAGCAGTGAATGGCCCAAGGAGGCTTTCTTT
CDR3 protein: CASSEWPKEAFF

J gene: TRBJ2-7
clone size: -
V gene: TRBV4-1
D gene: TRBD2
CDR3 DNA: TGCGCCAGCAGCCAACCTAGCGGGAGGGCCTCAGGAGACGAGCAGTACTTC
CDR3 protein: CASSQPSGRASGDEQYF

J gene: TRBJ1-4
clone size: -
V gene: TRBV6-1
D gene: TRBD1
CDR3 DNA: TGTGCCAGCAGTGAGGGGACAGCGAGCGAAAAACTGTTTTTT
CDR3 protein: CASSEGTASEKLFF

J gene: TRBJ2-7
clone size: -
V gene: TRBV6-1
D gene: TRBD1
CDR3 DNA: TGTGCCAGCGCCGACAGGGCGCGAACCTACGAGCAGTACTTC
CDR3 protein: CASADRARTYEQYF

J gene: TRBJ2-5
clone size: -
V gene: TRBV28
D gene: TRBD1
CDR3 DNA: TGTGCCAGCATGGGGACAGCAGGTTTGGAGACCCAGTACTTC
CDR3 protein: CASMGTAGLETQYF

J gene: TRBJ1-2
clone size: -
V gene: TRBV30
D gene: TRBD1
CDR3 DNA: TGTGCCTGGAGCGACAGGGTGGTCTATGGCTACACCTTC
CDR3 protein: CAWSDRVVYGYTF

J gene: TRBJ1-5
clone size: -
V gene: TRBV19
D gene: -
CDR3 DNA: TGTGCCAGTAGAGACCAACCCGGGACACAACAATATAGCAATCAGCCCCAGCATTTT
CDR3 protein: CASRDQPGTQQYSNQPQHF

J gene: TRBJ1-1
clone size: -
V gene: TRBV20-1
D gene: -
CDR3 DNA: TGCAGTGCTACTCTATACCCTGAAGCTTTCTTT
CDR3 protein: CSATLYPEAFF

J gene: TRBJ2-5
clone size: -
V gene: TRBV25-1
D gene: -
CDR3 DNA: TGTGCCAGCAGTGCACAGGGGTTTAGCGGAGAGACCCAGTACTTC
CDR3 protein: CASSAQGFSGETQYF

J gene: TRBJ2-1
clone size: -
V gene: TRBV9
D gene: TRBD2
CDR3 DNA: TGTGCCAGCAGCGTACGCGGGGGAGGGGTCGATGAGCAGTTCTTC
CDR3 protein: CASSVRGGGVDEQFF

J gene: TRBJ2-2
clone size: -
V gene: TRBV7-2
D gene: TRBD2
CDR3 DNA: TGTGCCAGCCAGGGACTAGGTTCCGGGGAGCTGTTTTTT
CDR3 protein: CASQGLGSGELFF

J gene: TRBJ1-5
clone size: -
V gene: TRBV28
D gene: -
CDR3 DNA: TGTGCCAGCAGTTCGAGGACGGGGGGTTATCAGCCCCAGCATTTT
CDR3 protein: CASSSRTGGYQPQHF

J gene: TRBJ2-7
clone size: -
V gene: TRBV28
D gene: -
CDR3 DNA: TGTGCCAGCAGGGCACCCTACGAGCAGTACTTC
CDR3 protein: CASRAPYEQYF

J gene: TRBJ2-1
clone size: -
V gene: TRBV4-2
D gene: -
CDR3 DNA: TGTGCCAGCAGCCTACCCGGGAGCTCCTACAATGAGCAGTTCTTC
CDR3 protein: CASSLPGSSYNEQFF

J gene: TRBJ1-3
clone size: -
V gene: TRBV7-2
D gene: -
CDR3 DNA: TGTGCCAGCACCCCCTCCCCCTCTGGAAACACCATATATTTT
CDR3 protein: CASTPSPSGNTIYF

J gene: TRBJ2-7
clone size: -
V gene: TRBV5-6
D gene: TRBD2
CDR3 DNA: TGTGCCAGCAGCTACGGACTAGCGGGAAACGAGCAGTACTTC
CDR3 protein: CASSYGLAGNEQYF

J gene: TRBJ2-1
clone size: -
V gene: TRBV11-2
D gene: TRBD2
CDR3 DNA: TGTGCCAGCAGCTTTCGACTAGCGGGAGGGTACAATGAGCAGTTCTTC
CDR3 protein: CASSFRLAGGYNEQFF

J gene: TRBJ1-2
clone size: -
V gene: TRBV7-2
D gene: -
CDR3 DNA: TGTGCCAGCAGCTTAGCGCTGGGGCAGCGTGGGGATGGCTACACCTTC
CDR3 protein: CASSLALGQRGDGYTF

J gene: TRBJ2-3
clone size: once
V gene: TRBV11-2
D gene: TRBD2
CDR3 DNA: TGTGCCAGCAGCTTAACTAGCGGGAGGGGGGATACGCAGTATTTT
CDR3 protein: CASSLTSGRGDTQYF

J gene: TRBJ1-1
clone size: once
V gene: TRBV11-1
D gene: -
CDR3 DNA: TGTGCCAGCAGCGCTGTCCGACCCGAGGGCACTGAAGCTTTCTTT
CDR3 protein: CASSAVRPEGTEAFF

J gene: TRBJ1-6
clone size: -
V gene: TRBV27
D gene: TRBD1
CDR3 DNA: TGTGCCAGCAGGCCCGGACAGGGATATTCACCCCTCCACTTT
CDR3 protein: CASRPGQGYSPLHF

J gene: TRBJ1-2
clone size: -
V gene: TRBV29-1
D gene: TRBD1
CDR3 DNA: TGCAGCGTTCTCTCAGGGGGCGCGTACACCTTC
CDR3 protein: CSVLSGGAYTF

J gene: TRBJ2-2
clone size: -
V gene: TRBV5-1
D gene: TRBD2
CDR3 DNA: TGCGCCAGCAGCTTACCTAGCGGGACCGCCGGGGAGCTGTTTTTT
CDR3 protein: CASSLPSGTAGELFF

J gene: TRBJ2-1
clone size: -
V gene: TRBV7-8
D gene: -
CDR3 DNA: TGTGCCAGCAGCCTGGGGGCGGGAGAGTACAATGAGCAGTTCTTC
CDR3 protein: CASSLGAGEYNEQFF

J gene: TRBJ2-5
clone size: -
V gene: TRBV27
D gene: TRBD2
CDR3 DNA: TGTGCCAGCAGTCTACCAACTAGCGCGAAAGAGACCCAGTACTTC
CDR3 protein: CASSLPTSAKETQYF

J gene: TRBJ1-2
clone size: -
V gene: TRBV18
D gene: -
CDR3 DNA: TGTGCCAGCTCACCAGCAGGGTTGGGGGGCTACACCTTC
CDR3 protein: CASSPAGLGGYTF

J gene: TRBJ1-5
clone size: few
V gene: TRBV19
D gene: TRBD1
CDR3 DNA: TGTGCCACGAGACAGGGATATCAGCCCCAGCATTTT
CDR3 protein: CATRQGYQPQHF

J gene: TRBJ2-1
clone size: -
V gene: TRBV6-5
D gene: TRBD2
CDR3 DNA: TGTGCCAGCAGTTACCTACGGACTAGCGGAGATGAGCAGTTCTTC
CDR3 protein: CASSYLRTSGDEQFF

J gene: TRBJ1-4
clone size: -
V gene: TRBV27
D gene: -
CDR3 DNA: TGTGCCAGACCCCCGGCCCTAGATAATGAAAAACTGTTTTTT
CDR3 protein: CARPPALDNEKLFF